The 12 T cell receptor beta chains below come from one sample, sequenced in a study of vaccination effects on CD4 cells after COVID-19 (dated by TCRdb to between 2021 and 2024). In the ViraFEST assay, PBMC were stimulated with viral peptide pools, and TCR sequencing was then used to find antigen-specific CD4+ T cell clonotypes based on their expansion. After more than nine days of culture, CD4+ T cells were isolated with the EasySep CD4+ T cell isolation kit. Convalescent patients had PCR-confirmed SARS-CoV-2 infection between March and December 2020, before Alpha, Beta and Delta variants emerged in the United States. Each participant received two doses of an mRNA SARS-CoV-2 vaccine, either BNT162b2 or mRNA-1273. Their target antigens are unknown. Library creation used the immunoSEQ multiplex PCR assay. TCRdb took this table from immuneACCESS and kept in-frame rearrangements with V and J called. Such tables lack part of the clones; where checked against another copy, unresolved V genes explain under half of the gap, and the rest is unexplained. The sample includes over 10,000 clones, with just under 75% observed a single time. Around 34% of the sample goes to the ten largest clones.

Sample: CD4+ T cells from PBMCs cultured with HCoV-NL63 spike peptides, taken after COVID-19 vaccination. The sample's cell subset or site label is to be understood as: HCoV-NL63 spike overlapping peptide pool stimulation. All receptors derive from a human donor who had a prior SARS-CoV-2 infection.

The chain has TRBV5-4 and TRBJ2-5; D tentatively reads TRBD1 or TRBD2 (6 bases each). The germline V and J ends were trimmed by 4 bases and 5 bases, with 12 bases remaining between them. Germline V CDR1 and CDR2: SGHNT, YYREEE (reference sequence). This CDR3 spans 13 amino acids. The CDR3 spells CASSEGGGETQYF. CDR3 DNA sequence: TGTGCCAGCAGCGAAGGAGGGGGGGAGACCCAGTACTTC.

This clone has more than one count but fewer than ten. The V gene is TRBV4-2, the J gene TRBJ2-1; 8 nucleotides align to TRBD2. Germline CDR1 LGHNA, CDR2 YNFKEQ. The V segment lost 0 bases and the J segment 10 bases; nucleotides outside the gene matches: 8. The CDR3 is 15 residues long. The chain's CDR3 is CASSQDWAGGGEQFF. The CDR3 nucleotides read TGTGCCAGCAGCCAAGACTGGGCGGGGGGCGGCGAGCAGTTCTTC.

The rearrangement links TRBV19 to TRBJ1-2, with 7 positions matching TRBD1. CDR3 length: 15 amino acids. Looked up from germline, CDR1 is LNHDA and CDR2 is SQIVND (reference sequence). V lost 4 bases and J lost 4; bases outside the gene matches: 9. The CDR3 here is CASSTFGTAFYGYTF. The CDR3 region has the DNA TGTGCCAGTAGTACCTTCGGGACAGCCTTCTATGGCTACACCTTC.

This clone was seen just once. J is TRBJ2-2 and V is TRBV3-1 (or the pseudogene TRBV3-2); D gene uncertain. The CDR3 is made up of 14 amino acids. Looked up from germline, CDR1 is LGHDT and CDR2 is YNNKEL (reference sequence). Deletions cut 2 bases from V and 7 bases from J, with 11 bases between. The DNA for the CDR3 is TGTGCCAGCAGCCAATTTGGTTCGGGCGGGGAGCTGTTTTTT. Translation gives CASSQFGSGGELFF.

This rearrangement joins TRBV7-3 to TRBJ2-5, with D perhaps matching TRBD1 or TRBD2 (5 bases each). Trimming left V 5 bases short and J 5 bases short, with 12 bases between. Per germline, CDR1 SGHTA and CDR2 FQGTGA. The CDR3 has 13 residues. CDR3 nucleotides: TGTGCCAGCAGCCTTGGGACGGGGGAGACCCAGTACTTC. Translated, it gives CASSLGTGETQYF.

The chain has TRBV24-1 and TRBJ2-1; 9 bases agree with TRBD1. With V trimmed by 4 bases and J by 3 bases, 6 bases remained unmatched. The CDR3 is 16 amino acids. The germline CDR1 and CDR2 sequences are KGHDR and SFDVKD. The CDR3 sequence is CATSEAGQGSYNEQFF. CDR3 coding DNA: TGTGCCACCAGTGAGGCGGGACAGGGCAGCTACAATGAGCAGTTCTTC.

This clone was counted only a few times. The rearrangement links TRBV5-1 to TRBJ2-1, with D perhaps matching TRBD1 or TRBD2 (5 bases each). The germline CDR1 and CDR2 sequences are SGHRS and YFSETQ. The CDR3 runs to 14 residues. Trimming took 5 bases from V and 4 from J, leaving 13 bases between them. Here the CDR3 DNA reads TGCGCCAGCAGGAGGGGCCCAGATTACAATGAGCAGTTCTTC. Translation: CASRRGPDYNEQFF.

This clone was seen only a few times. This sequence joins TRBV19 and TRBJ1-6, with a weak D call TRBD1 (5 bases). Deletions cut 4 bases from V and 11 bases from J, with 18 bases between. The CDR3 covers 15 residues. Germline assignment: CDR1 LNHDA and CDR2 SQIVND (reference sequence). CDR3 coding DNA: TGTGCCAGTAGTAACCACGGGGGGGGTCTGGCACCCCTCCACTTT. This encodes CASSNHGGGLAPLHF.

This clone was detected a few times. J is TRBJ1-6 and V is TRBV2; 9 bases are shared with TRBD1. V dropped 6 bases and J dropped 9; count of bases not matched to a gene: 21. Per the germline V gene, CDR1 is SNHLY and CDR2 is FYNNEI. The CDR3 is made up of 19 amino acids. CDR3: CASRRSLRDREQGRSPLHF. Written as DNA, the CDR3 is TGTGCCAGCAGGCGATCACTCCGGGACAGGGAACAGGGGCGTTCACCCCTCCACTTT.

DNA of the CDR3: TGTGCCAGCAGCCAGGAACCTACGGAGAATGAGCAGTTCTTC. It translates to CASSQEPTENEQFF. The chain is built from TRBV4-2 and TRBJ2-1; D is undetermined. V was trimmed by 3 bases and J by 7 bases, leaving 13 bases between them. This CDR3 has 14 amino acids. Looked up from germline, CDR1 is LGHNA and CDR2 is YNFKEQ.

The CDR3: CASSLNSRNGLTRLFF. The DNA of the CDR3 is TGTGCCAGCAGCCTCAACTCAAGGAACGGGTTGACCCGACTGTTTTTT. The chain uses TRBV4-2 and TRBJ1-4; D remains ambiguous. V was clipped by 4 bases and J by 13 bases, with 25 bases between them. Germline V CDR1 and CDR2: LGHNA, YNFKEQ. The CDR3 has 16 residues.

V and J are TRBV5-1 and TRBJ2-1; D not resolved. The CDR3 runs 15 residues. Germline assignment: CDR1 SGHRS and CDR2 YFSETQ. V dropped 1 base and J dropped 6 bases, with 14 bases sitting between them. This chain's CDR3 is CASSLFLSKANEQFF. The CDR3 DNA sequence: TGCGCCAGCAGCTTGTTCTTATCAAAGGCCAATGAGCAGTTCTTC.